This T cell receptor beta chain was captured by sequencing in a study of identical twins. Each CDR3 protein gets one entry after TCRdb re-called the 5' RACE reads with MiXCR. The data show hundreds of thousands of distinct CDR3 sequences, more than 6.5% seen once. This clonotype was recorded many times. CDR3 length: 16 amino acids. From germline, CDR1 is SEHNR and CDR2 FQNEAQ (reference sequence). Trimming left V 5 bases short and J 4 bases short, with 17 bases between. The same data also went into a second study, on yellow fever vaccine responses in identical twins.

The TCR originated in a woman aged 18-29 years in good health. Material: PBMCs. The chain recombines TRBV7-9 with TRBJ1-4; no firm D call. CDR3: CASSLSTLSLNEKLFF. In DNA form, the CDR3 reads TGTGCCAGCAGCCTAAGTACTCTGAGCCTTAATGAAAAACTGTTTTTT.